The 14 T cell receptor beta chains below were found in one sample sequenced in a study of T cells expressing NK-cell markers (dated by TCRdb to 2020 to 2022). Receptors were amplified or captured by 5' RACE. For sequencing, an Illumina HiSeq 2000 was employed. TCRdb reprocessed the raw reads; every CDR3 protein sequence is a single record, and DNA is not supplied. The data table for this sample lists about 460,000 distinct CDR3 sequences. More than 1.4% of the sample goes to the ten largest clones. Sequencing was done on a sample of blood T cells: a sorted CD56 or NKG2C T cell subset, CD4+ or CD8+ T cells, or bulk PBMC T cells (not recorded which). The source is a woman between 45 and 60 years old in good health. Donor details come from another sample of the same person, matched by shared clones.

This chain connects TRBV3-1 to TRBJ1-4. The CDR3 is 15 residues long. Germline values: CDR1 LGHDT, CDR2 YNNKEL (reference sequence). CDR3 sequence reads: CASSPNLDRNEKLFF.

The J gene is TRBJ2-7, the V gene TRBV5-1; TCRdb returns TRBD2, unconfirmable since there is no DNA. Per the germline V gene, CDR1 is SGHRS and CDR2 is YFSETQ. The CDR3 has 14 amino acids. The CDR3 spells CASSSTLAGPEQYF.

V is TRBV7-8 and J is TRBJ2-1. CDR1 SGHVS and CDR2 FQNEAQ come from the germline V gene. This CDR3 has 15 amino acids. The CDR3 region is CASSLGLVSYNEQFF.

The CDR3 region is CASNRGSFADTQYF. This sequence joins TRBV5-1 and TRBJ2-3. The length of the CDR3 is 14 residues. Germline V gene sequence: CDR1 SGHRS, CDR2 YFSETQ.

This rearrangement joins TRBV10-3 to TRBJ2-3; the D call from TCRdb, TRBD1, cannot be confirmed without DNA. This CDR3 contains 15 residues. Germline CDR1 and CDR2: ENHRY and SYGVKD. CDR3 loop: CAITTGSTSTDTQYF.

The genes are TRBV4-1 and TRBJ1-5. The CDR3 covers 16 residues. Germline V gene lookup returns CDR1 MGHRA and CDR2 YSYEKL. This CDR3 is CASSQDAAWMGQPQHF.

The chain employs TRBV7-2 and TRBJ1-5; TCRdb lists TRBD1, though no DNA is available to test this call. Germline V CDR1 and CDR2: SGHTA, FQGNSA. The length of the CDR3 is 14 residues. CDR3 loop: CASSSGGGLQPQHF.

The CDR3 sequence: CASRKTGSTDTQYF. The chain couples TRBV5-1 to TRBJ2-3; TCRdb's D gene call, TRBD1, goes unchecked for lack of DNA. The CDR3 runs to 14 residues. Germline assignment: CDR1 SGHRS and CDR2 YFSETQ.

This chain joins TRBV12-3 or TRBV12-4 and TRBJ2-7; the D call from TCRdb, TRBD1, cannot be confirmed without DNA. The CDR3 covers 14 residues. The CDR3 sequence: CASSWGTGTYEQYF.

The V and J genes are TRBV20-1 and TRBJ1-1; TCRdb names TRBD1, which stays unverified in the absence of DNA. This CDR3 spans 13 amino acids. The germline gives CDR1 DFQATT, CDR2 SNEGSKA (reference sequence). CDR3 in amino acids: CSAPRQGNTEAFF.

The CDR3 loop reads CSVVIKGPYEQYF. The V gene is TRBV29-1, the J gene TRBJ2-7; TCRdb calls TRBD1, which cannot be checked without DNA. The CDR3 runs 13 residues. Germline lookup yields CDR1 SQVTM and CDR2 ANQGSEA.

The CDR3 is CSVIAQSWNTEAFF. The V call is TRBV29-1, the J call TRBJ1-1. There are 14 residues in the CDR3. Germline assignment: CDR1 SQVTM and CDR2 ANQGSEA.

This chain joins TRBV14 and TRBJ2-3; checking the TCRdb D call of TRBD1 is not possible without DNA. The CDR3 sequence is 14 residues long. Per germline, CDR1 SGHDN and CDR2 FVKESK. CDR3 in amino acids: CASSGTGYTDTQYF.

The chain recombines TRBV20-1 with TRBJ2-1. The CDR3 loop spans 16 amino acids. Looked up from germline, CDR1 is DFQATT and CDR2 is SNEGSKA (reference sequence). The CDR3 sequence is CSARDAGRTPYNEQFF.